A selection of T cell receptor beta chains follows, all from one sample in a study of cytomegalovirus exposure and HLA in healthy donors. Some clones are missing from TCRdb's copy, which holds only in-frame ones; the method was immunoSEQ multiplex PCR. The repertoire holds under 100,000 clones, around 76% seen once, with 5.9% in the top ten. The sample consisted of PBMCs. The receptors here all came from a man aged 18 to 30 in good health and CMV-seropositive. The CDR3 runs from the conserved cysteine through the conserved F or W. Fields, in order: J gene, clone size, D gene, V gene, CDR3 DNA, CDR3 protein. D genes are given only for firm matches. A row's size may be missing; if present it is once, few, many or a size class.

>TRBJ2-7|NA|TRBD2|TRBV5-4
TGTGCCAGCAGCCCCCTAGCGGGAAGCTCCTACGAGCAGTACTTC
CASSPLAGSSYEQYF
>TRBJ2-3|NA|NA|TRBV7-3
TGTGCCAGCAGTTCGGCCCTAGATAATACGCAGTATTTT
CASSSALDNTQYF
>TRBJ2-5|NA|NA|TRBV4-1
TGCGCCAGCAGCCAAACGGCAGGAGAGACCCAGTACTTC
CASSQTAGETQYF
>TRBJ1-1|NA|NA|TRBV21-1
TGTGCCAGCAGCAAAGTGGAGGTGAACACTGAAGCTTTCTTT
CASSKVEVNTEAFF
>TRBJ1-1|NA|NA|TRBV7-9
TGTGCCAGCAGCTTATGGGCGGGCAAGAACACTGAAGCTTTCTTT
CASSLWAGKNTEAFF
>TRBJ2-5|once|NA|TRBV9
TGTGCCAGCAGCACACAGGGCGGGGGTCAAGAGACCCAGTACTTC
CASSTQGGGQETQYF
>TRBJ1-1|once|NA|TRBV28
TGTGCCAGCAGTTTACAGGGGATCACTGAAGCTTTCTTT
CASSLQGITEAFF
>TRBJ2-1|NA|TRBD2|TRBV14
TGTGCCAGCAGCCAAAAGGCTAGCGGCAATCAGTTCTTC
CASSQKASGNQFF
>TRBJ2-7|few|TRBD1|TRBV19
TGTGCCAGGAGCGGACAGGAGCACTACGAGCAGTACTTC
CARSGQEHYEQYF
>TRBJ1-5|medium-sized|NA|TRBV6-1
TGTGCCAGCACCCCACAGGCAAATCAGCCCCAGCATTTT
CASTPQANQPQHF
>TRBJ2-2|NA|TRBD1|TRBV9
TGTGCCAGCAGTCCCGGGACAGGGACCACCGGGGAGCTGTTTTTT
CASSPGTGTTGELFF